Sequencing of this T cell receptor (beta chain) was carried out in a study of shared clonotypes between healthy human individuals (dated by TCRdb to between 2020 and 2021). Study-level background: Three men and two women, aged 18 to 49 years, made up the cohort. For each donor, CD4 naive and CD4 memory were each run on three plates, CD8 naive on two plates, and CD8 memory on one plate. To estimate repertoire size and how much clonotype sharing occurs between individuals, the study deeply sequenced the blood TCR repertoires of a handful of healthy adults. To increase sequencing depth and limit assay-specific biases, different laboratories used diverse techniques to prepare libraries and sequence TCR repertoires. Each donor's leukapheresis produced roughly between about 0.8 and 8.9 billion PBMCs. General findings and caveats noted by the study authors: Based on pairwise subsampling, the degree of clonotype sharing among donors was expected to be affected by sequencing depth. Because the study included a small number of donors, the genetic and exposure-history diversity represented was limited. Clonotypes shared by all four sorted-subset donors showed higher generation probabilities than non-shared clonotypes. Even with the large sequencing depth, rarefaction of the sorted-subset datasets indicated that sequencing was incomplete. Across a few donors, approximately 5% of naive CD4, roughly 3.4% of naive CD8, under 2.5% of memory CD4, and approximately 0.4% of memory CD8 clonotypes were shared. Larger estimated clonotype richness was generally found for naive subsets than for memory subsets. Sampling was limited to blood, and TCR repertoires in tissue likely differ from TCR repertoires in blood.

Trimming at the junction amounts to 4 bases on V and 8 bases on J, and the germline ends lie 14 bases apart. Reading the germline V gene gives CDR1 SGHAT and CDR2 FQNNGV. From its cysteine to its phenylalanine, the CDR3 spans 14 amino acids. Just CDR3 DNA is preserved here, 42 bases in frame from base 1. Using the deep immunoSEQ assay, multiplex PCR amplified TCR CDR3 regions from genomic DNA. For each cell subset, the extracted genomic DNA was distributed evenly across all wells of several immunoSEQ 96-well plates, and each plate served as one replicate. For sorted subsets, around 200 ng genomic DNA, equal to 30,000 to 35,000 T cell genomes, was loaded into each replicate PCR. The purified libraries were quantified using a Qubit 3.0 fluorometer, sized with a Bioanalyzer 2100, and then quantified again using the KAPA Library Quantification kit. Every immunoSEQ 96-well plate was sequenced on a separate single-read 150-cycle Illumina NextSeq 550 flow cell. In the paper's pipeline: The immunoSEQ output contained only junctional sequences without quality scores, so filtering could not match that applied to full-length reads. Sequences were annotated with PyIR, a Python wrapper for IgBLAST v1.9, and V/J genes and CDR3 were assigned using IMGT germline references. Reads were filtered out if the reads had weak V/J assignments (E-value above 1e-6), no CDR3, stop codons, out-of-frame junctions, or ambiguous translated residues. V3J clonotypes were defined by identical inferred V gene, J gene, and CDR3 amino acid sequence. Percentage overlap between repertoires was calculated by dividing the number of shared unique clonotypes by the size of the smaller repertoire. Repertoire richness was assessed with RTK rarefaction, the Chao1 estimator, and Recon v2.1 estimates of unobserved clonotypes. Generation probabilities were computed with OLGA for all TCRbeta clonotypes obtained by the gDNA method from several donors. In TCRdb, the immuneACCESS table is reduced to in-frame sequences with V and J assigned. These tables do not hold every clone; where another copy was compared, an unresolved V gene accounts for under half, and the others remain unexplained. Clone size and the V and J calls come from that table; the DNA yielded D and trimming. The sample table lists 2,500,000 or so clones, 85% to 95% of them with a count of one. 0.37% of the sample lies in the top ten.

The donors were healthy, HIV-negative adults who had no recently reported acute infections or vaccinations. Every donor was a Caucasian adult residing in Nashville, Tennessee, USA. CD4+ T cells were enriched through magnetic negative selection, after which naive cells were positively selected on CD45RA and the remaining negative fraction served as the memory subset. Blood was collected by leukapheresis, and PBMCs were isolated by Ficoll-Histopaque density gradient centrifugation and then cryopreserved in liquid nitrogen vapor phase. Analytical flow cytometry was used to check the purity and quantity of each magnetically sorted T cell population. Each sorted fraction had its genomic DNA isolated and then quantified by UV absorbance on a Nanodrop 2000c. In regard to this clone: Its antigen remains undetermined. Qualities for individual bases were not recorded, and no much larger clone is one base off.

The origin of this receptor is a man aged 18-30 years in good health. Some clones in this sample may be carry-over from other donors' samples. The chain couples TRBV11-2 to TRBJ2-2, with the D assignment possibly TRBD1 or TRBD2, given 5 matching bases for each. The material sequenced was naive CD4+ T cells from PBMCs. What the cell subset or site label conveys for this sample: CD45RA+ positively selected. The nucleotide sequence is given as TGTGCCAGCAGCTCCAGGGACGAGGCTGGGGAGCTGTTTTTT. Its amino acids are CASSSRDEAGELFF.